This TCR beta chain derives from a study of CD8+ T cells in alopecia areata. TCR sequencing used cDNA made by reverse transcription of extracted RNA. Data came from immunoSEQ multiplex PCR; TCRdb stores just in-frame clones and leaves some out. The table has 100,000 to 150,000 clones, 58% seen once. Peripheral blood and lesional scalp punch biopsies came from alopecia areata patients. V was cut by 8 bases and J by 10 bases, with 18 bases left in between. Germline V gene sequence: CDR1 MNHEY, CDR2 SVGAGI. This CDR3 contains 14 residues. The input for sequencing was CD4+ T cells sorted from blood, taken at week 0. The rearrangement uses TRBV6-5 and TRBJ1-6, with a weak D call TRBD1 (5 bases). This TCR was sampled from a human donor with alopecia areata. CDR3 nucleotide sequence: TGTGCCAGCTCCCTGTATGGGGCGAGATCACCCCTCCACTTT. Translation gives CASSLYGARSPLHF.